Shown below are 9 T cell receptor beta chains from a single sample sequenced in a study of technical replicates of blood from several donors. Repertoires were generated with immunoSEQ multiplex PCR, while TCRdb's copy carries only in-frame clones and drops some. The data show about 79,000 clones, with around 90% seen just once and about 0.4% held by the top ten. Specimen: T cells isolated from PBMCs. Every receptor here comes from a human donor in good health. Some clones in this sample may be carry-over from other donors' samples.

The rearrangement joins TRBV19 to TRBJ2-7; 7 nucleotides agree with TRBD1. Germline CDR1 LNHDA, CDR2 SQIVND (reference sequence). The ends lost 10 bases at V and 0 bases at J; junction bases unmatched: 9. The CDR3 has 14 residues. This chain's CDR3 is CATKTGRSSYEQYF. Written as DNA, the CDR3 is TGTGCCACGAAGACAGGGCGAAGCTCCTACGAGCAGTACTTC.

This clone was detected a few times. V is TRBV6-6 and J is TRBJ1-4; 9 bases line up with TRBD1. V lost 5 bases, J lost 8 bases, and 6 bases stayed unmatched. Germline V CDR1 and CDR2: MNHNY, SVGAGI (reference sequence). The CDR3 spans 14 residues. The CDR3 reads CASSHNRGQEKLFF. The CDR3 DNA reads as TGTGCCAGCAGTCACAACAGGGGGCAGGAAAAACTGTTTTTT.

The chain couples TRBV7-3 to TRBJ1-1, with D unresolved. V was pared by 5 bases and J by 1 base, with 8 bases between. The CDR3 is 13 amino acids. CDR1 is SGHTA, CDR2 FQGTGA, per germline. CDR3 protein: CASSPWPNTEAFF. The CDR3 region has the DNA TGTGCCAGCAGCCCCTGGCCGAACACTGAAGCTTTCTTT.

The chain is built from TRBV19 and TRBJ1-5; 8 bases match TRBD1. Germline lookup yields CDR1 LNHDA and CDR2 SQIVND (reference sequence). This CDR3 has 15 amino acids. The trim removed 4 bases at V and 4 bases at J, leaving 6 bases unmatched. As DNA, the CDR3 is TGTGCCAGTAGTACAGGGGGCTCGGGTAATCAGCCCCAGCATTTT. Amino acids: CASSTGGSGNQPQHF.

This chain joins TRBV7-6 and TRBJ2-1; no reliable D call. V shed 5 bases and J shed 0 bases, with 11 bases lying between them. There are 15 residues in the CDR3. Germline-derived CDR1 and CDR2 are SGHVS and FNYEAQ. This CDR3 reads CASSLQLSSYNEQFF. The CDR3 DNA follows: TGTGCCAGCAGCCTACAGCTAAGCTCCTACAATGAGCAGTTCTTC.

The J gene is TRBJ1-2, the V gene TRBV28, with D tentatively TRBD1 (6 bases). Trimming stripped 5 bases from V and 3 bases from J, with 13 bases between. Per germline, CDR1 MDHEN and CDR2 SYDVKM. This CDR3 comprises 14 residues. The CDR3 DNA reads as TGTGCCAGCAGTGCTGACAGGTCTTACTATGGCTACACCTTC. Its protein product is CASSADRSYYGYTF.

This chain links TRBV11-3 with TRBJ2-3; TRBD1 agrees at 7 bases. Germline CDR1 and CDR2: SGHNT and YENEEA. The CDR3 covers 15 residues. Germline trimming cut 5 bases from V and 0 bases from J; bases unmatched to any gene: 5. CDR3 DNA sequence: TGTGCCAGCAGCCCTGGGACAGCTAGCACAGATACGCAGTATTTT. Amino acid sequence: CASSPGTASTDTQYF.

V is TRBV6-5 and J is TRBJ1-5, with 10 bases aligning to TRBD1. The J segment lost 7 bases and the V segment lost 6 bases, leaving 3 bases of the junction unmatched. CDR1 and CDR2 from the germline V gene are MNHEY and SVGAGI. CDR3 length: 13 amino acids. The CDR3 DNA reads TGTGCCAGCAGAGGACAGGGGGGACAGCCCCAGCATTTT. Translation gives CASRGQGGQPQHF.

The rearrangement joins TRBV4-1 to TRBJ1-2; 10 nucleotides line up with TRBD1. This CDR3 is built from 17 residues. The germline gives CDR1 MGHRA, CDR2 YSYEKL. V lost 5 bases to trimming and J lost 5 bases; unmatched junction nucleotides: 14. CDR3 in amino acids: CASSIRQGAAALYGYTF. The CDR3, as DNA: TGCGCCAGCAGCATCCGACAGGGGGCCGCCGCCCTGTATGGCTACACCTTC.